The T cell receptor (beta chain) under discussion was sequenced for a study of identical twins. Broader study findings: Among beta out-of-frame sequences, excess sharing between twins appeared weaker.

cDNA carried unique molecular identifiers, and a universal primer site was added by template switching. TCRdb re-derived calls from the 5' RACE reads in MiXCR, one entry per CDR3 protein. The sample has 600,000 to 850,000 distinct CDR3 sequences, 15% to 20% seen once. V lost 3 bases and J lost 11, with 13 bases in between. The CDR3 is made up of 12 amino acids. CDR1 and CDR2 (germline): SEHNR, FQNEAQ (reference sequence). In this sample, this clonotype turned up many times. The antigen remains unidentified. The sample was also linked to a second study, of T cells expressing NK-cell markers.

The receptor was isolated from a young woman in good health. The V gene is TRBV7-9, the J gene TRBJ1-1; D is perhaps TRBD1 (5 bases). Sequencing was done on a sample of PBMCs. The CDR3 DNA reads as TGTGCCAGCAGCTTCTGGGGCCGGGAGGCTTTCTTT. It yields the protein CASSFWGREAFF.